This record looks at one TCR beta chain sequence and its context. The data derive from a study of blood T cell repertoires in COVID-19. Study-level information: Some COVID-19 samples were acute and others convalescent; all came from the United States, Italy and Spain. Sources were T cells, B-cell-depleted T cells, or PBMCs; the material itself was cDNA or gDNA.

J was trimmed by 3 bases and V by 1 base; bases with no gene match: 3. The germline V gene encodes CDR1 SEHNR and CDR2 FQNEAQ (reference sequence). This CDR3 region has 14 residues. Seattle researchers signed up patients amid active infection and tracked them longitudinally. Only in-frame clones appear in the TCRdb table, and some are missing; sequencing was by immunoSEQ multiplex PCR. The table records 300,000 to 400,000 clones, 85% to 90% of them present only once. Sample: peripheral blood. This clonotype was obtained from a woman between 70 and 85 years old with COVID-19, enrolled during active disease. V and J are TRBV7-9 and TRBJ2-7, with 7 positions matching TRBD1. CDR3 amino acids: CASSLGTGVYEQYF. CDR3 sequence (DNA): TGTGCCAGCAGCTTAGGGACAGGTGTCTACGAGCAGTACTTC.